The rows below give T cell receptor beta chains drawn from one sample of a study of molecular identifiers for immune sequencing clone quantification. TCRdb re-called the PCR reads through MiXCR, storing one row per CDR3 protein. This table holds about 100,000 distinct CDR3 sequences, roughly a third found once. Sequenced material: naive CD8+ T cells from blood, with Jurkat cell RNA spiked in. These receptors originate from a human donor in good health. Some libraries in this study had Jurkat cell RNA spiked in. Each CDR3 is given with its conserved first and last residue. A D gene is named only where the DNA matches it firmly. Clone sizes are given selectively: once, few, many, or a class where the clone is expanded.

TRBD2 | many | TRBJ2-5 | TRBV13 | TGTGCCAGCAGCCCACCCGGACTAGCGCAAGAGACCCAGTACTTC | CASSPPGLAQETQYF
TRBD1 | few | TRBJ2-7 | TRBV5-6 | TGTGCCAGCAGCACGGGACAGTACTACGAGCAGTACTTC | CASSTGQYYEQYF
TRBD2 | - | TRBJ2-3 | TRBV10-3 | TGTGCCATCAGTGAGACTAGCGGGCCCGCAGATACGCAGTATTTT | CAISETSGPADTQYF
- | - | TRBJ2-2 | TRBV3-1 | TGTGCCAGCAGCTACGGGAACACCGGGGAGCTGTTTTTT | CASSYGNTGELFF
- | - | TRBJ2-5 | TRBV7-9 | TGTGCCAGCAGCCAACAGGGCCAACCAGTGGACCAAGAGACCCAGTACTTC | CASSQQGQPVDQETQYF
- | few | TRBJ2-5 | TRBV27 | TGTGCCAGCATCTCCGGGGCGACCCAGTACTTC | CASISGATQYF
- | large | TRBJ1-5 | TRBV3-2 | TGTGCCAGCTGTGGGGGGTCCGATCAGCCCCAGCATTTT | CASCGGSDQPQHF
TRBD2 | - | TRBJ2-2 | TRBV12-5 | TGTGCTTGTGGTTTGACTCACCTAGCGGGAGGGCACACCGGGGAGCTGTTTTTT | CACGLTHLAGGHTGELFF
TRBD1 | - | TRBJ1-5 | TRBV28 | TGTGCCAGCAGTTCCTCTGACAGGGCCCTCGATCAGCCCCAGCGTTTT | CASSSSDRALDQPQRF
- | - | TRBJ2-7 | TRBV27 | TGTGCCAGCAGTCCGCGACAGCTACCCTACGAGCAGTACTTC | CASSPRQLPYEQYF
TRBD2 | many | TRBJ2-3 | TRBV9 | TGTGCCAGCAGCCTCATGACTAGCGGGCAAGATACGCAGTATTTT | CASSLMTSGQDTQYF
- | few | TRBJ2-3 | TRBV7-9 | TGTGCCAGCAGCTTAGTAGGCCGGGGCACAGATACGCAGTATTTT | CASSLVGRGTDTQYF
- | - | TRBJ2-1 | TRBV20-1 | TGCAGTGCTAGTCCCTCTCTCCGGGCGCGTTACAATGAGCAGTTCTTC | CSASPSLRARYNEQFF
- | many | TRBJ2-5 | TRBV29-1 | TGCAGCGTTGGGGGACGCACGAGAGAGACCCAGTACTTC | CSVGGRTRETQYF
- | few | TRBJ1-5 | TRBV5-6 | TGTGCCAGCAGCTTCGGGACGGAGGGCAATCAGCCCCAGCATTTT | CASSFGTEGNQPQHF
- | - | TRBJ2-3 | TRBV5-6 | TGTGCCAGCAGCCTAATGATGGATACGCAGTATTTT | CASSLMMDTQYF
- | - | TRBJ1-5 | TRBV20-1 | TGCAGTGCTAGAGATTTGTTCCATCCGGATAGCAATCAGCCCCAGCATTTT | CSARDLFHPDSNQPQHF
- | many | TRBJ2-7 | TRBV7-2 | TGTGCCAGCAGCTTACTCGGGCCCAGGGAGCAGTACTTC | CASSLLGPREQYF
- | many | TRBJ2-7 | TRBV20-1 | TGCAGTGCTAGAATCGGGAGTTACGAGCAGTACTTC | CSARIGSYEQYF
- | - | TRBJ2-7 | TRBV5-1 | TGCGCCAGCAGCTCGAAAGGCTCCTACGAGCAGTACTTC | CASSSKGSYEQYF
- | - | TRBJ2-7 | TRBV12-3/TRBV12-4 | TGTGCCAGCAGTTCCGACGTGGGCGAGCAGTACTTC | CASSSDVGEQYF
TRBD2 | many | TRBJ2-1 | TRBV7-8 | TGTGCCAGCAGCGGCGGGACTAGCTCCTACAATGAGCAGTTCTTC | CASSGGTSSYNEQFF
- | many | TRBJ2-7 | TRBV7-6 | TGTGCCAGCAGCTTCGCAGTATCCTACGAGCAGTACTTC | CASSFAVSYEQYF
- | few | TRBJ2-3 | TRBV20-1 | TGCAGTGCTAGAGTCCTAGGACTAATACAGTCCACAGATACGCAGTATTTT | CSARVLGLIQSTDTQYF
TRBD2 | many | TRBJ2-3 | TRBV7-8 | TGTGCCAGCAGCTTAACTCTCGGACTAGCAGCAGATACGCAGTATTTT | CASSLTLGLAADTQYF
TRBD1 | - | TRBJ2-7 | TRBV4-3 | TGCGCCAGCAGCCACCGACAGGGGGAGGTTTACGAGCAGTACTTC | CASSHRQGEVYEQYF
- | once | TRBJ2-2 | TRBV12-3/TRBV12-4 | TGTGCCTACCGAGGAGGGGGAACCGGGGAGCTGTTTTTT | CAYRGGGTGELFF
TRBD2 | many | TRBJ2-5 | TRBV28 | TGTGCCAGCAGTTTCTTGACCTTACTAGCGGGAGGGCAAGAGACCCAGTACTTC | CASSFLTLLAGGQETQYF
- | many | TRBJ2-2 | TRBV28 | TGTGCCAGCAGCTGGGCTCTAGGGGGGTCAGGATTCACCGGGGAGCTGTTTTTT | CASSWALGGSGFTGELFF
- | - | TRBJ2-7 | TRBV20-1 | TGCAGTGCCGAGACGACCCTCTCCTACGAGCAGTACTTC | CSAETTLSYEQYF
- | - | TRBJ2-3 | TRBV6-6 | TGTGCCAGCAGTTATCTGGCTAGCACAGATACGCAGTATTTT | CASSYLASTDTQYF
TRBD2 | many | TRBJ2-1 | TRBV4-2 | TGTGCCAGCAGCCAAGCTAGCGGAGAAGAGCAGTTCTTC | CASSQASGEEQFF
TRBD1 | few | TRBJ2-2 | TRBV24-1 | TGTGCCACCCGCGCCGGGGGACAGGGTGTGACCGGGGAGCTGTTTTTT | CATRAGGQGVTGELFF
- | - | TRBJ2-1 | TRBV7-2 | TGTGCCAGCAGCTTAGTGGGAGCGCCGAACAATGAGCAGTTCTTC | CASSLVGAPNNEQFF
- | - | TRBJ2-3 | TRBV18 | TGTGCCAGCTCTCTCCCTCCTAGCACAGATACGCAGTATTTT | CASSLPPSTDTQYF
TRBD1 | few | TRBJ1-1 | TRBV5-1 | TGCGCCAGCAGCTCTGGACAGGGTGAAGCTTTCTTT | CASSSGQGEAFF
- | few | TRBJ2-7 | TRBV6-1 | TGTGCCAGCAGTAGGGGGGTCGGGAGGTCACCCTACGAGCAGTACTTC | CASSRGVGRSPYEQYF
- | many | TRBJ2-5 | TRBV13 | TGTGCCAGCAGTCGGGGATACGAGACCCAGTACTTC | CASSRGYETQYF
- | - | TRBJ1-2 | TRBV28 | TGTGCCAGCAGTTTAGGTGGCTGGGTTCACTTTGGCTACACCTTC | CASSLGGWVHFGYTF
- | - | TRBJ2-7 | TRBV7-2 | TGTGCCAGCAGCTTAGAGCTAGAGGGGCCAATTCTCCGGGCGCAGTACTTC | CASSLELEGPILRAQYF
- | many | TRBJ1-1 | TRBV5-1 | TGCGCCAGCAGCTTGGACTCCATCCTATGGGACACTGAAGCTTTCTTT | CASSLDSILWDTEAFF
- | - | TRBJ2-1 | TRBV29-1 | TGCAGCGTCCCTGGTGGTAGCGGTTACAATGAGCAGTTCTTC | CSVPGGSGYNEQFF
- | few | TRBJ2-7 | TRBV4-1 | TGCGCCAGCAGCTCGGGCAACGAGCAGTACTTC | CASSSGNEQYF
TRBD1 | - | TRBJ2-6 | TRBV28 | TGTGCCAGCAGTTCAAACAGGGGGTGTACTGGGGCCAACGTCCTGACTTTC | CASSSNRGCTGANVLTF
- | - | TRBJ2-7 | TRBV7-9 | TGTGCCAGCAGCTTAGTTAACAGCTACGAGCAGTACTTC | CASSLVNSYEQYF
- | - | TRBJ2-3 | TRBV10-3 | TGTGCCAACGGGCGGGTGGGTGGCACAGATACGCAGTATTTT | CANGRVGGTDTQYF
- | many | TRBJ2-3 | TRBV15 | TGTGCCACCAGCTCGTCAGACAGAGACACAGATACGCAGTATTTT | CATSSSDRDTDTQYF
TRBD1 | - | TRBJ2-2 | TRBV11-1 | TGTGCCAGCAGCTGGGGACAGGGGGCATCCGGGGAGCTGTTTTTT | CASSWGQGASGELFF
- | - | TRBJ2-3 | TRBV7-2 | TGTGCCAGCAGCTTAGGTCGGGGTGGGTTTTTAGATACGCAGTATTTT | CASSLGRGGFLDTQYF
- | few | TRBJ2-7 | TRBV12-3/TRBV12-4 | TGTGCCAGCAGTTTTGGAGGGGACGAGCAGTACTTC | CASSFGGDEQYF
TRBD2 | - | TRBJ2-1 | TRBV9 | TGTGCCAGCAGCGTAGAGCGGGGGCGGAATGTTAACAATGAGCAGTTCTTC | CASSVERGRNVNNEQFF
TRBD1 | few | TRBJ2-3 | TRBV11-3 | TGTGCCAGCAGCCGCAATCCCCCCGGGACAGCCTACACAGATACGCAGTATTTT | CASSRNPPGTAYTDTQYF
TRBD1 | many | TRBJ1-5 | TRBV20-1 | TGCAGTGCTAGAGACGCGGGACAGGGATACAATCAGCCCCAGCATTTT | CSARDAGQGYNQPQHF
TRBD1 | many | TRBJ2-7 | TRBV12-3/TRBV12-4 | TGTGCCAGCAGCCCCGGGACAGGGCACGAGCAGTACTTC | CASSPGTGHEQYF
TRBD2 | - | TRBJ2-1 | TRBV24-1 | TGTGCCACCAGTGGCGGGAGAACCGGTGAGCGGTTCTTC | CATSGGRTGERFF
TRBD1 | - | TRBJ2-3 | TRBV7-9 | TGTGCCAGCAGCCAAAGATTAGACAGGGTGACGCAGTATTTT | CASSQRLDRVTQYF
- | many | TRBJ2-3 | TRBV7-8 | TGTGCCAGCAGCCAGGACCCGGGCACAGATACGCAGTATTTT | CASSQDPGTDTQYF